A selection of T cell receptor beta chains follows, all from one sample in a study of response to subunit inactivated influenza vaccine. Each CDR3 protein is one row after TCRdb ran MiXCR on the RT-PCR reads. The repertoire holds about 540,000 distinct CDR3 sequences, with approximately 22% as singletons. The same data also went into a second study, on T cells expressing NK-cell markers.

This specimen consisted of CD4+ T cells sorted from PBMCs, obtained roughly 12 days after vaccination. These receptors all come from a middle-aged man who received an inactivated influenza vaccine. The CDR3 runs from the conserved cysteine through the conserved F or W. A D gene is named only where the DNA matches it firmly. Clone size appears in some rows only: once, few, many, or a class for an expanded clone.

DNA | CDR3 | size | J | D | V
TGTGCCAGCAGCTTGGCCCCCGGGGCCGAGCAGTACTTC | CASSLAPGAEQYF | NA | TRBJ2-7 | NA | TRBV7-2
TGTGCCAGCAGTAGCGGGACTAGCGGTTCCGAGCAGTACTTC | CASSSGTSGSEQYF | NA | TRBJ2-7 | TRBD2 | TRBV28
TGTGCCACCAGCAGCGCTAAGGGAGCGGTCGGATACGAGCAGTACTTC | CATSSAKGAVGYEQYF | once | TRBJ2-7 | NA | TRBV15
TGTGCCAGCAGGTTAGCGTTCCAAGAGACCCAGTACTTC | CASRLAFQETQYF | NA | TRBJ2-5 | NA | TRBV6-5
TGCGCCAGCAGCTTACCACTAGCGGAGACCCAGTACTTC | CASSLPLAETQYF | few | TRBJ2-5 | TRBD2 | TRBV5-1
TGTGCCAGCAGTTTAGGGCAGTTCGCGAACACCGGGGAGCTGTTTTTT | CASSLGQFANTGELFF | NA | TRBJ2-2 | NA | TRBV27
TGTGCCAGCAGCTTAGCCCCCGTCTGGACTAGCGGGAGCTCCTACAATGAGCAGTTCTTC | CASSLAPVWTSGSSYNEQFF | few | TRBJ2-1 | TRBD2 | TRBV7-6
TGTGCCAGCAGTGAGGAGACCCAGTACTTC | CASSEETQYF | many | TRBJ2-5 | NA | TRBV28
TGCAGTGCTAATGATCCGGGGAATTACGAGCAGTACTTC | CSANDPGNYEQYF | once | TRBJ2-7 | NA | TRBV20-1
TGCGCCAGCAGCTTGGCCTCTAAAGATACGCAGTATTTT | CASSLASKDTQYF | NA | TRBJ2-3 | NA | TRBV5-1
TGTGCCAGCAGTTCAGGGGGCGGGGGAATTTCCTACAATGAGCAGTTCTTC | CASSSGGGGISYNEQFF | NA | TRBJ2-1 | NA | TRBV28
TGCAGTGCTAGAGCCCCTATGGACATTCAGTACTTC | CSARAPMDIQYF | many | TRBJ2-4 | NA | TRBV20-1
TGTGCCAGCAGCCCCCGGGACAGCCAAGAGACCCAGTACTTC | CASSPRDSQETQYF | NA | TRBJ2-5 | TRBD1 | TRBV7-9
TGTGCCAGCACCTCCGGGTGGGGGGTGAATGGCTACACCTTC | CASTSGWGVNGYTF | NA | TRBJ1-2 | NA | TRBV28
TGTGCCAGCAGCTTAGATCATCCGGGGACAGGGCAAGAGACCCAGTACTTC | CASSLDHPGTGQETQYF | NA | TRBJ2-5 | TRBD1 | TRBV11-3
TGTGCCAGCAGCTTAGTAGCGGGAGGGGCAGATACGCAGTATTTT | CASSLVAGGADTQYF | NA | TRBJ2-3 | TRBD2 | TRBV11-2
TGCAGCGTTGGTGGACAGAAAAATTCACCCCTCCACTTT | CSVGGQKNSPLHF | NA | TRBJ1-6 | NA | TRBV29-1
TGTGCCAGCAGGGATCTTCAGCTAAACTCCTACGAGCAGTACTTC | CASRDLQLNSYEQYF | NA | TRBJ2-7 | NA | TRBV2
TGCAGCGCCGCGGGACAGAGAAACACCGGGGAGCTGTTTTTT | CSAAGQRNTGELFF | many | TRBJ2-2 | NA | TRBV29-1
TGTGCCAGCAGTTCTACTAGGGTCGGGGAGCTGTTTTTT | CASSSTRVGELFF | NA | TRBJ2-2 | NA | TRBV12-3/TRBV12-4
TGTGCCAGCAGTAGCCCTACGGGGGGGGTCTTTGAGCAGTTCTTC | CASSSPTGGVFEQFF | few | TRBJ2-1 | TRBD2 | TRBV6-2/TRBV6-3
TGCGCCAGCAGCTTGGGGGGTTTCGAGGAACCCCAGCATTTT | CASSLGGFEEPQHF | few | TRBJ1-5 | NA | TRBV5-1
TGTGCCAGCAGTGAAAATCCGGGACAGGGGGGAACCGGGGAGCTGTTTTTT | CASSENPGQGGTGELFF | NA | TRBJ2-2 | TRBD1 | TRBV25-1
TGTGCCAGCAGTCCCGGACAGGGAAAGACTGGCAATCAGCCCCAGCATTTT | CASSPGQGKTGNQPQHF | few | TRBJ1-5 | TRBD1 | TRBV28
TGTGCCAGCACCAGAACGTACCGGGACAAGACCTCCTACGAGCAGTACTTC | CASTRTYRDKTSYEQYF | NA | TRBJ2-7 | NA | TRBV6-1
TGTGCCAGCTCACCAAGCCTAGCGGGAGAAAATGAGCAGTTCTTC | CASSPSLAGENEQFF | NA | TRBJ2-1 | TRBD2 | TRBV18
TGTGCCAGCAGTGGACACTCTGGGGCCAACGTCCTGACTTTC | CASSGHSGANVLTF | NA | TRBJ2-6 | NA | TRBV6-1
TGTGCCAGCAGCTTAGCAGGTAGCAGGAACACTGAAGCTTTCTTT | CASSLAGSRNTEAFF | few | TRBJ1-1 | NA | TRBV7-9
TGCAGTGCCGATCGGACTAGCTACGATACGCAGTATTTT | CSADRTSYDTQYF | few | TRBJ2-3 | TRBD2 | TRBV20-1
TGTGCCAGCAGGAGGGGGGGGAATGAAAAACTGTTTTTT | CASRRGGNEKLFF | few | TRBJ1-4 | NA | TRBV12-3/TRBV12-4
TGCGCCAGCAGCCGTTCCGGGACAGGGTCTGGCTACACCTTC | CASSRSGTGSGYTF | NA | TRBJ1-2 | TRBD1 | TRBV5-1
TGTGCCAGCAGCCGGTACACAGATACGCAGTATTTT | CASSRYTDTQYF | NA | TRBJ2-3 | NA | TRBV3-1
TGTGCCAGCAGCGTCCCGCAGACGAGGGTCACTGAAGCTTTCTTT | CASSVPQTRVTEAFF | NA | TRBJ1-1 | NA | TRBV9
TGTGCCACCAGCAGAGATCTTGGGGACAGGGGCTACGAGCAGTACTTC | CATSRDLGDRGYEQYF | NA | TRBJ2-7 | TRBD1 | TRBV15
TGTGCCAGCAGTTACAGAAGTGAGCAGTTCTTC | CASSYRSEQFF | many | TRBJ2-1 | NA | TRBV6-2/TRBV6-3
TGCGCCAGCAGCTTGAACCCATTTACGGGCACAGATACGCAGTATTTT | CASSLNPFTGTDTQYF | NA | TRBJ2-3 | NA | TRBV5-1
TGTGCCAGCAGCCGACAGGGCGGAGGGTACAATGAGCAGTTCTTC | CASSRQGGGYNEQFF | NA | TRBJ2-1 | NA | TRBV7-6
TGTGCCAGCAGTTACTCTATTAGCGGGGGCACAGATACGCAGTATTTT | CASSYSISGGTDTQYF | NA | TRBJ2-3 | TRBD2 | TRBV6-5
TGTGCCAGCAGTTCCACCGGGACAGGCAGCTACAATGAGCAGTTCTTC | CASSSTGTGSYNEQFF | few | TRBJ2-1 | TRBD1 | TRBV28
TGCAGCGTTCGACCGACAGGGGGAGGGACCGGGGAGCTGTTTTTT | CSVRPTGGGTGELFF | once | TRBJ2-2 | TRBD1 | TRBV29-1
TGTGCCAGCAGCTTCCCCCCGGTGCGGTCAGATACGCAGTATTTT | CASSFPPVRSDTQYF | many | TRBJ2-3 | NA | TRBV5-5
TGTGCCAGCAGGTTCCGGGGCCCACTGTACGAGCAGTACTTC | CASRFRGPLYEQYF | few | TRBJ2-7 | NA | TRBV6-2/TRBV6-3
TGTGCCAGCAGCTTAAACCCACAAGAGACCCAGTACTTC | CASSLNPQETQYF | few | TRBJ2-5 | NA | TRBV7-2
TGCAGTGCTAGACGGACTAGCGGGAGCTACGAGCAGTACTTC | CSARRTSGSYEQYF | many | TRBJ2-7 | TRBD2 | TRBV20-1
TGTGCCAGCAGTCGCATGAACACCGGGGAGCTGTTTTTT | CASSRMNTGELFF | NA | TRBJ2-2 | NA | TRBV5-5
TGTGCCACCAGCAGAGCGGGAGCCAATCAGCCCCAGCATTTT | CATSRAGANQPQHF | NA | TRBJ1-5 | NA | TRBV15
TGTGCCAGCAGCCTTATGGGCGGGGCGACCTACAATGAGCAGTTCTTC | CASSLMGGATYNEQFF | NA | TRBJ2-1 | NA | TRBV3-1
TGTGCCAGCAGTTTAGATCGCGAGGGTACGCAGTATTTT | CASSLDREGTQYF | NA | TRBJ2-3 | NA | TRBV12-3/TRBV12-4
TGTGCCAGCAGTTACGGCGGCAGGGAAACAGATACGCAGTATTTT | CASSYGGRETDTQYF | NA | TRBJ2-3 | NA | TRBV6-2/TRBV6-3
TGTGCCAGCAGTTTAGGTAGGTCCTACAATGAGCAGTTCTTC | CASSLGRSYNEQFF | many | TRBJ2-1 | NA | TRBV12-3/TRBV12-4